Below, one T cell receptor (beta chain) is given with its context. The target antigen is unknown. This specimen comes from a study of cytomegalovirus exposure and HLA in healthy donors. Notes on the study in general: Only CMV serostatus was available as immune exposure information.

The PCR contained 60 Vbeta and 13 Jbeta primers. How the authors handled the data: An analysis performed later counted about 80 million unique TCR beta chains (approximately 10 million of them shared). Only in-frame clones appear in the TCRdb table, and some are missing; sequencing was by immunoSEQ multiplex PCR. The V and J calls and clone size come from that table; D and trimming were worked out from the DNA. This table holds approximately 160,000 clones, roughly 82% found once. The ends were cut back, 5 bases at V and 2 bases at J, with 13 bases in the middle. CDR3 length equals 15 residues. Germline V gene lookup returns CDR1 ENHRY and CDR2 SYGVKD.

The TCR sequence derives from a woman in her 30s in good health and CMV-seronegative. The source material was PBMCs. The V call is TRBV10-3, the J call TRBJ1-5; D ambiguous. This CDR3 reads CAISPHLSGNQPQHF. The CDR3 DNA is TGTGCCATCAGTCCCCATTTGAGTGGCAATCAGCCCCAGCATTTT.